These 29 T cell receptor beta chains share one sample of origin, sequenced in a study of early T cells in non-severe SARS-CoV-2 infection. TCRdb analysed the 5' RACE reads with MiXCR anew, one entry per CDR3 protein. Found here are 95,000 to 120,000 distinct CDR3 sequences, roughly 12% of them singletons; the top ten hold around 3%. Input material: whole blood. The source is an adult who was a healthcare worker with PCR-confirmed SARS-CoV-2 infection or an uninfected control (not recorded which).

As for this clonotype: Likely a read error: the CDR3 ends without its conserved phenylalanine or tryptophan. This sequence joins TRBV9 and TRBJ1-2; 12 bases map to TRBD1. This CDR3 contains 15 residues. V was pared by 4 bases and J by 4 bases, with 5 bases of the junction left unmatched. Germline V gives CDR1 SGDLS, CDR2 YYNGEE. The chain's CDR3 is CASSTGTGGGYGYTY. In DNA, the CDR3 is TGTGCCAGCAGCACAGGGACAGGGGGCGGCTATGGCTACACCTAC.

This clonotype turned up a few times. The CDR3 sequence is CSANSGLAGGEQYF. The CDR3 bases are TGCAGTGCTAATAGCGGACTAGCGGGAGGAGAGCAGTACTTC. The J gene is TRBJ2-7, the V gene TRBV20-1, with 14 bases that match TRBD2. This CDR3 has 14 residues. The germline CDR1 and CDR2 sequences are DFQATT and SNEGSKA (reference sequence). Losses at the gene ends were 4 bases for V and 7 bases for J; bases not matched to a gene: 6.

This clonotype turned up a few times. J is TRBJ2-5 and V is TRBV19, with 7 bases aligning to TRBD1. This CDR3 region has 15 residues. With 5 bases clipped from V and 0 bases from J, the junction kept 6 bases outside the gene matches. From germline, CDR1 is LNHDA and CDR2 SQIVND (reference sequence). CDR3 bases: TGTGCCAGTAGTCCACGGGACAGCCACCAAGAGACCCAGTACTTC. This codes for CASSPRDSHQETQYF.

Many counts were recorded for this clonotype. The J gene is TRBJ1-5, the V gene TRBV28; D not certain. The ends were cut back, 6 bases at V and 3 bases at J, with 15 bases in the middle. Germline lookup yields CDR1 MDHEN and CDR2 SYDVKM. The CDR3 is 15 amino acids. The CDR3 spells CASSPSPGNNQPQHF. The DNA of the CDR3 is TGTGCCAGCAGCCCCAGCCCGGGTAACAATCAGCCCCAGCATTTT.

The chain carries TRBV12-3 or TRBV12-4 and TRBJ2-3, with D perhaps matching TRBD1 or TRBD2 (7 bases each). Trimming pared 3 bases from V and 0 bases from J, leaving 13 bases between. CDR3 length: 16 amino acids. CDR3 region: CASSFSQGGSTDTQYF. In DNA form, the CDR3 reads TGTGCCAGCAGTTTCTCCCAGGGGGGGAGCACAGATACGCAGTATTTT.

This clonotype was picked up many times. V and J are TRBV5-1 and TRBJ1-1, with D perhaps TRBD1 (6 bases). The CDR3 length is 14 residues. V was cut by 5 bases and J by 8 bases, with 19 bases left in between. In germline, CDR1 is SGHRS, CDR2 YFSETQ. The CDR3 region is CASSYHPTGGEAFF. The DNA for the CDR3 is TGCGCCAGCAGTTACCACCCGACAGGCGGGGAAGCTTTCTTT.

This clonotype was seen repeatedly, ten times or more. V is TRBV20-1 and J is TRBJ1-2; possible D gene TRBD1, 5 bases. V lost 5 bases and J lost 7, with 17 bases in between. Germline loops: CDR1 DFQATT, CDR2 SNEGSKA (reference sequence). The CDR3 extends over 13 amino acids. The CDR3 DNA is TGCAGTGCTGATAAAGGCAGGGTGGTTGGCTACACCTTC. Its protein is CSADKGRVVGYTF.

This clonotype was observed many times. J is TRBJ2-6 and V is TRBV5-4; maybe TRBD1 (5 bases). This CDR3 is built from 15 residues. Deletions cut 1 base from V and 0 bases from J, with 5 bases between. The germline V gene encodes CDR1 SGHNT and CDR2 YYREEE (reference sequence). The CDR3 coding sequence is TGTGCCAGCAGCTTGACAGGCTCTGGGGCCAACGTCCTGACTTTC. As protein: CASSLTGSGANVLTF.

This clonotype appeared many times. This chain connects TRBV11-3 to TRBJ1-1; D unresolved. The V and J ends lost 3 bases and 0 bases respectively, with 5 bases between them. Germline-derived CDR1 and CDR2 are SGHNT and YENEEA. The CDR3 consists of 13 residues. The CDR3 spells CASSFQMNTEAFF. As DNA, the CDR3 is TGTGCCAGCAGCTTCCAGATGAACACTGAAGCTTTCTTT.

The chain recombines TRBV9 with TRBJ2-3; D could derive from TRBD1 or TRBD2 (5 bases each). CDR3 length: 13 amino acids. CDR1 is SGDLS and CDR2 is YYNGEE in the germline V gene. Trimming stripped 0 bases from V and 4 bases from J, with 6 bases between. CDR3 coding DNA: TGTGCCAGCAGCGTAGTGGGGGCAGATACGCAGTATTTT. It translates to CASSVVGADTQYF. Complete variable domain (other parts from reference TRBV9 and TRBJ2-3): DSGVTQTPKHLITATGQRVTLRCSPRSGDLSVYWYQQSLDQGLQFLIQYYNGEERAKGNILERFSAQQFPDLHSELNLSSLELGDSALYFCASSVVGADTQYFGPGTRLTVL.

This clonotype appeared many times. This chain connects TRBV27 to TRBJ1-2; possibly TRBD1 for D (5 bases). CDR3 length: 14 amino acids. Germline assignment: CDR1 MNHEY and CDR2 SMNVEV (reference sequence). The germline V and J ends were trimmed by 5 bases and 4 bases, with 14 bases remaining between them. CDR3 sequence (DNA): TGTGCCAGCAGTCCCTCCGGGACGACCTATGGCTACACCTTC. This encodes CASSPSGTTYGYTF.

This clonotype was seen more than once but under ten times. This rearrangement joins TRBV5-6 to TRBJ2-1, with TRBD1 identical over 9 bases. Germline assignment: CDR1 SGHDT and CDR2 YYEEEE. The CDR3 has 16 amino acids. The V segment lost 4 bases and the J segment 4 bases; nucleotides outside the gene matches: 9. The CDR3 coding sequence is TGTGCCAGCAGCCCCGGGACAGGGAGAGGATACAATGAGCAGTTCTTC. It specifies CASSPGTGRGYNEQFF.

This clonotype has at least ten counts. The chain joins TRBV5-5 to TRBJ2-2; D not certain. Trimming took 4 bases from V and 2 from J, leaving 6 bases between them. Germline V gene lookup returns CDR1 SGHKS and CDR2 YYEKEE (reference sequence). The CDR3 runs 13 residues. The CDR3 is CASSRDNTGELFF. The CDR3, as DNA: TGTGCCAGCAGCAGGGATAACACCGGGGAGCTGTTTTTT.

Notes on this clonotype: This may be a read error, as it is one base from a much larger clone. The chain joins TRBV9 to TRBJ1-1, with D uncertain. This CDR3 has 12 residues. The V end lost 6 bases, the J end lost 2 bases, and 8 bases lay between the germline ends. The germline CDR1 and CDR2 sequences are SGDLS and YYNGEE. CDR3 amino acids: CASTWANTEAFF. CDR3 DNA sequence: TGTGCCAGCACCTGGGCAAACACTGAAGCTTTCTTT.

In this sample, this clonotype turned up a few times. The rearrangement links TRBV9 to TRBJ2-1; D gene ambiguous. CDR1 is SGDLS and CDR2 is YYNGEE in the germline V gene. V was clipped by 4 bases and J by 6 bases, with 20 bases between them. This CDR3 is 16 amino acids long. As DNA, the CDR3 is TGTGCCAGCAGCCCCGTTGACCCTAGGTCGGGCAATGAGCAGTTCTTC. Residues: CASSPVDPRSGNEQFF. Complete variable domain (other parts from reference TRBV9 and TRBJ2-1): DSGVTQTPKHLITATGQRVTLRCSPRSGDLSVYWYQQSLDQGLQFLIQYYNGEERAKGNILERFSAQQFPDLHSELNLSSLELGDSALYFCASSPVDPRSGNEQFFGPGTRLTVL.

This clonotype was counted only a few times. Here the CDR3 reads CATSRAKVDTQYF. CDR3 bases: TGTGCCACCAGCAGAGCGAAGGTTGATACGCAGTATTTT. The rearrangement links TRBV15 to TRBJ2-3, with no clear D. Trimming left V 1 base short and J 6 bases short, with 8 bases between. The CDR3 runs to 13 residues. Germline CDR1 reads LNHNV; CDR2 reads YYDKDF (reference sequence).

The chain has TRBV18 and TRBJ2-5; D uncertain. CDR1 KGHSH and CDR2 LQKENI come from the germline V gene. Trimming cost V 3 bases and J 0 bases, with 8 bases left between them. The CDR3 is 14 amino acids. For the CDR3, the DNA is TGTGCCAGCTCACCGGTCGGGTACCAAGAGACCCAGTACTTC. Translating gives CASSPVGYQETQYF.

CDR3 in amino acids: CASSPIETQYF. In nucleotides, the CDR3 is TGTGCCAGCTCACCAATCGAGACCCAGTACTTC. This sequence joins TRBV18 and TRBJ2-5, with D unclear. The CDR3 extends over 11 amino acids. Trimming removed 2 bases from V and 5 bases from J, with 3 bases in between. CDR1 is KGHSH and CDR2 is LQKENI in the germline V gene.

This clonotype was detected a few times. The CDR3 loop reads CASSLAGTFTGELFF. CDR3 nucleotides: TGTGCCAGCAGCTTAGCCGGGACTTTCACCGGGGAGCTGTTTTTT. This rearrangement joins TRBV11-2 to TRBJ2-2, with a tentative D call TRBD2 (6 bases). This CDR3 is built from 15 residues. Germline loops: CDR1 SGHAT, CDR2 FQNNGV. The germline V and J ends were trimmed by 1 base and 4 bases, with 10 bases remaining between them.

The chain has TRBV5-1 and TRBJ2-7, with a tentative D call TRBD1 (6 bases). CDR1 is SGHRS and CDR2 is YFSETQ in the germline V gene. V was trimmed by 3 bases and J by 2 bases, leaving 18 bases between them. The CDR3 is 16 residues long. DNA for the CDR3: TGCGCCAGCAGCTCCCCCAAGACAGGTAAAGCCTACGAGCAGTACTTC. It yields the protein CASSSPKTGKAYEQYF.

This clonotype came up a few times. The V and J genes are TRBV12-3 or TRBV12-4 and TRBJ1-1; a possible D gene is TRBD1 (5 bases). The CDR3 runs 10 residues. The ends were cut back, 3 bases at V and 10 bases at J, with 6 bases in the middle. CDR3 nucleotide sequence: TGTGCCAGCAGTTTGGGGGGAGCTTTCTTT. Amino acid sequence: CASSLGGAFF.

The sample holds a few counts of this clonotype. The V call is TRBV7-9, the J call TRBJ1-2, with 10 bases lining up with TRBD1. CDR1 SEHNR and CDR2 FQNEAQ come from the germline V gene (reference sequence). CDR3 length: 15 residues. V was pared by 4 bases and J by 3 bases, with 5 bases of the junction left unmatched. In DNA, the CDR3 is TGTGCCAGCAGCTCAGACAGGGGGCAGTACTATGGCTACACCTTC. Translated, it gives CASSSDRGQYYGYTF.

Only a few counts were recorded for this clonotype. The CDR3 loop reads CASSYSAGEDEQYF. The DNA of the CDR3 is TGTGCCAGCAGTTACTCCGCAGGGGAGGACGAGCAGTACTTC. The chain uses TRBV6-6 and TRBJ2-7; D may be TRBD1 or TRBD2 (6 bases each). The CDR3 has 14 residues. CDR1 and CDR2 (germline): MNHNY, SVGAGI (reference sequence). Trimming pared 0 bases from V and 5 bases from J, leaving 11 bases between.

The chain is built from TRBV7-9 and TRBJ2-3; D remains ambiguous. CDR1 and CDR2 from the germline V gene are SEHNR and FQNEAQ (reference sequence). Trimming left V 5 bases short and J 2 bases short, with 8 bases between. CDR3 length equals 13 residues. DNA for the CDR3: TGTGCCAGCAGCCCTCCCCTCACAGATACGCAGTATTTT. Translation gives CASSPPLTDTQYF.

This chain connects TRBV20-1 to TRBJ2-7, with a possible D match to TRBD2 (5 bases). V lost 0 bases and J lost 6, with 12 bases in between. This CDR3 region has 13 residues. The germline V gene has CDR1 DFQATT and CDR2 SNEGSKA (reference sequence). CDR3 loop: CSARETLAGEQYF. The CDR3 nucleotides are TGCAGTGCTAGAGAAACCCTCGCGGGCGAGCAGTACTTC.

The V gene is TRBV6-6, the J gene TRBJ2-3; D might be TRBD2 (5 bases). The V end lost 2 bases, the J end lost 6 bases, and 18 bases lay between the germline ends. Germline V gives CDR1 MNHNY, CDR2 SVGAGI (reference sequence). This CDR3 has 16 amino acids. CDR3 sequence: CASSYEDSPNRDTQYF. The CDR3 DNA sequence: TGTGCCAGCAGTTACGAGGACTCTCCAAACCGGGATACGCAGTATTTT.

This clonotype appeared many times. The rearrangement joins TRBV3-1 to TRBJ1-1; D not resolved. V was clipped by 1 base and J by 10 bases, with 13 bases between them. Germline CDR1 LGHDT, CDR2 YNNKEL (reference sequence). CDR3 length equals 13 residues. This CDR3 is CASSQVWDSGAFF. CDR3 nucleotides: TGTGCCAGCAGCCAAGTGTGGGATTCGGGAGCTTTCTTT.

This chain uses TRBV5-1 with TRBJ2-5, with a possible D match to TRBD1 (6 bases). Trimming took off 0 bases at V and 2 bases at J, with 11 bases between the two ends. CDR3 length: 15 amino acids. Germline assignment: CDR1 SGHRS and CDR2 YFSETQ. The DNA of the CDR3 is TGCGCCAGCAGCTTGGATGGCAGGGGACAAGAGACCCAGTACTTC. Its protein product is CASSLDGRGQETQYF. The variable domain in full, with the rest retrieved from reference TRBV5-1 and TRBJ2-5, is KAGVTQTPRYLIKTRGQQVTLSCSPISGHRSVSWYQQTPGQGLQFLFEYFSETQRNKGNFPGRFSGRQFSNSRSEMNVSTLELGDSALYLCASSLDGRGQETQYFGPGTRLLVL.

This chain uses TRBV24-1 with TRBJ1-1; D might be TRBD1 (6 bases). Germline loops: CDR1 KGHDR, CDR2 SFDVKD. With 3 bases removed from V and 3 bases from J, the gap between germline ends came to 13 bases. CDR3 length equals 15 residues. DNA of the CDR3: TGTGCCACCAGTGATCCAAGGGGGTCCCACACTGAAGCTTTCTTT. Its protein product is CATSDPRGSHTEAFF.